This T cell receptor beta chain is drawn from a study of blood T cell repertoires in COVID-19. Turning to the study itself: Acute and convalescent COVID-19 specimens originated in the United States, Italy and Spain. PBMCs, B-cell-depleted T cells, or T cells were the source of the cDNA or gDNA that made up the material.

In the original processing: The authors estimated nucleated cell counts from reference gene primer amplification. Sequencing was performed with immunoSEQ multiplex PCR; in TCRdb, only in-frame clones are kept and a portion is missing. V and J calls and clone size are copied from that table; D and trimming were computed from the DNA. The data hold some 120,000 clones, with almost 70% observed a single time. J gave up 4 bases and V 4 bases, and 5 bases lay outside the gene matches. Per germline, CDR1 KGHSH and CDR2 LQKENI. CDR3 length: 16 residues. The specimen sequenced was peripheral blood. This chain uses TRBV18 with TRBJ2-2; 11 bases line up with TRBD2. The TCR comes from a woman in her seventies with acute or convalescent COVID-19. The CDR3 nucleotides read TGTGCCAGCTCACTCCTCGGACTAGCGGGCACCGGGGAGCTGTTTTTT. Amino acids: CASSLLGLAGTGELFF.